Each of the 13 T cell receptor beta chains below was sequenced from the same sample in a study of Graves' ophthalmopathy and Graves' hyperthyroidism. Using RNA transcripts, the TCR beta CDR3 regions were amplified. Following a first-round RT-PCR that used HTBI primers, a second-round multiplex PCR was carried out. Each CDR3 protein is one row after TCRdb ran MiXCR on the multiplex PCR reads. Of fewer than 650,000 distinct CDR3 sequences in the sample, approximately 22% were seen once. Sample: peripheral blood. These receptors were taken from a woman under 30 with stable Graves' hyperthyroidism. Some clones in this sample may be carry-over from other donors' samples.

This clonotype was counted many times. A much more abundant neighbour one base away suggests this may be a read error. The chain has TRBV10-3 and TRBJ1-1; D uncertain. V lost 4 bases and J lost 1, with 1 base in between. Germline CDR1 and CDR2: ENHRY and SYGVKD. This CDR3 is 11 amino acids long. The CDR3 region has the DNA TGTGCCATCAGTGGGAACACTGAAGCTTTCTTT. It codes for CAISGNTEAFF.

This clonotype was picked up many times. The chain employs TRBV5-1 and TRBJ2-6; perhaps TRBD1 as D (5 bases). The length of the CDR3 is 15 residues. V was trimmed by 3 bases and J by 2 bases, leaving 9 bases between them. Germline CDR1 SGHRS, CDR2 YFSETQ. For the CDR3, the DNA is TGCGCCAGCAGCTCGACAGTCACTGGGGCCAACGTCCTGACTTTC. Amino acids: CASSSTVTGANVLTF.

This clonotype was detected many times. The V call is TRBV6-6, the J call TRBJ1-5; no reliable D call. The length of the CDR3 is 18 residues. Trimming pared 6 bases from V and 0 bases from J, leaving 21 bases between. From germline, CDR1 is MNHNY and CDR2 SVGAGI (reference sequence). The CDR3 DNA reads as TGTGCCAGCAGCCAACCTCGATACAGCGGGTATAGCAATCAGCCCCAGCATTTT. This translates into CASSQPRYSGYSNQPQHF.

This clonotype was recorded many times. V gene TRBV7-8 combines with J gene TRBJ2-7, with D unresolved. This CDR3 comprises 16 residues. Trimming left V 0 bases short and J 2 bases short, with 14 bases between. The V gene's germline CDR1 is SGHVS and CDR2 FQNEAQ. The CDR3 is CASSLAYETGAYEQYF. The CDR3 DNA follows: TGTGCCAGCAGCTTAGCGTACGAGACGGGCGCCTACGAGCAGTACTTC.

There are many counts of this clonotype. The chain recombines TRBV5-1 with TRBJ1-5, with 7 bases lining up with TRBD1. The CDR3 spans 16 residues. V lost 3 bases, J lost 6 bases, and 12 bases stayed unmatched. Per the germline V gene, CDR1 is SGHRS and CDR2 is YFSETQ. The CDR3 spells CASSSGPTGLGQPQHF. In nucleotides, the CDR3 is TGCGCCAGCAGCTCTGGACCGACAGGGTTGGGTCAGCCCCAGCATTTT. The full variable domain, with the rest looked up from reference TRBV5-1 and TRBJ1-5, is KAGVTQTPRYLIKTRGQQVTLSCSPISGHRSVSWYQQTPGQGLQFLFEYFSETQRNKGNFPGRFSGRQFSNSRSEMNVSTLELGDSALYLCASSSGPTGLGQPQHFGDGTRLSIL.

There are many counts of this clonotype. This chain connects TRBV12-3 or TRBV12-4 to TRBJ2-5; TRBD1 might be the D (6 bases). Trimming pared 3 bases from V and 5 bases from J, leaving 13 bases between. This CDR3 has 14 amino acids. CDR3 DNA sequence: TGTGCCAGCAGTTTGGGGGCGGCCCGGGAGACCCAGTACTTC. It translates to CASSLGAARETQYF.

This clonotype showed up many times. The rearrangement uses TRBV29-1 and TRBJ1-2; D gene unclear. Germline V gene lookup returns CDR1 SQVTM and CDR2 ANQGSEA. V lost 6 bases and J lost 3, with 14 bases in between. The CDR3 contains 13 residues. The CDR3 loop reads CSVPRNEDYGYTF. CDR3 DNA: TGCAGCGTCCCCCGTAATGAGGACTATGGCTACACCTTC. Combining the CDR3 with reference TRBV29-1 and TRBJ1-2 gives the whole variable domain SAVISQKPSRDICQRGTSLTIQCQVDSQVTMMFWYRQQPGQSLTLIATANQGSEATYESGFVIDKFPISRPNLTFSTLTVSNMSPEDSSIYLCSVPRNEDYGYTFGSGTRLTVV.

CDR3 sequence reads: CASSLFREDIQYF. The CDR3 coding sequence is TGTGCCAGCAGCTTATTCCGGGAGGACATTCAGTACTTC. The chain uses TRBV7-3 and TRBJ2-4; 7 nucleotides align to TRBD2. The CDR3 sequence is 13 residues long. The V gene's germline CDR1 is SGHTA and CDR2 FQGTGA. V lost 2 bases and J lost 8; bases outside the gene matches: 3.

In its sample, this clonotype was seen many times. The chain recombines TRBV30 with TRBJ1-1; D call uncertain. CDR3 length equals 11 residues. Germline V gives CDR1 GTSNPN, CDR2 SVGIG (reference sequence). V lost 0 bases and J lost 11, with 10 bases in between. CDR3 nucleotides: TGTGCCTGGAGTGTACGAAACGGGGCTTTCTTT. This codes for CAWSVRNGAFF.

The chain joins TRBV12-3 or TRBV12-4 to TRBJ1-5; 8 bases agree with TRBD1. J gave up 6 bases and V 6 bases, and 7 bases lay outside the gene matches. This CDR3 comprises 14 residues. The CDR3 nucleotides are TGTGCCAGCAGCCGACGACAGGGGTTTCAGCCCCAGCATTTT. Amino acids: CASSRRQGFQPQHF.

This clonotype was counted between two and nine times. The chain joins TRBV11-2 to TRBJ2-5; D is unresolved. Trimming pared 1 base from V and 0 bases from J, leaving 9 bases between. Germline lookup yields CDR1 SGHAT and CDR2 FQNNGV. CDR3 length: 15 residues. The CDR3 DNA sequence: TGTGCCAGCAGCTTAGTGCGCAGGAACCAAGAGACCCAGTACTTC. Protein: CASSLVRRNQETQYF.

This rearrangement joins TRBV18 to TRBJ2-3; D possibly corresponds to TRBD1 (6 bases). Per the germline V gene, CDR1 is KGHSH and CDR2 is LQKENI. The CDR3 has 15 residues. The germline V and J ends were trimmed by 2 bases and 4 bases, with 13 bases remaining between them. CDR3 sequence reads: CASSPEQGSSDTQYF. The CDR3 DNA follows: TGTGCCAGCTCACCAGAACAGGGAAGCTCAGATACGCAGTATTTT.

This clonotype was found many times. The genes are TRBV18 and TRBJ2-5, with D unresolved. CDR3 length: 15 residues. Per germline, CDR1 KGHSH and CDR2 LQKENI. V was cut by 4 bases and J by 2 bases, with 14 bases left in between. The chain's CDR3 is CASSHFRQEQETQYF. Here the CDR3 DNA reads TGTGCCAGCTCACACTTCAGGCAGGAACAAGAGACCCAGTACTTC. The whole variable domain, remainder taken from reference TRBV18 and TRBJ2-5, is NAGVMQNPRHLVRRRGQEARLRCSPMKGHSHVYWYRQLPEEGLKFMVYLQKENIIDESGMPKERFSAEFPKEGPSILRIQQVVRGDSAAYFCASSHFRQEQETQYFGPGTRLLVL.